This T cell receptor (beta chain) stems from a study of blood T cell repertoires in COVID-19. Study at large: COVID-19 samples, acute and convalescent, were from the United States, Italy and Spain.

It was during active infection that Seattle patients were enrolled and then longitudinally followed. The CDR3 is 15 residues long. Germline V gene sequence: CDR1 MDHEN, CDR2 SYDVKM. J gave up 3 bases and V 4 bases, and 8 bases lay outside the gene matches. Original processing notes: For nucleated cells, counts were estimated from reference gene primer amplification. TCRdb's table, derived via immunoSEQ multiplex PCR, lists solely in-frame clones and lacks some. The V and J calls and clone size are taken from that table; D and trimming were inferred from the DNA. This repertoire shows roughly 410,000 clones, about 89% found once; its top ten account for about 2.3%.

The chain combines TRBV28 with TRBJ2-7; TRBD1 agrees at 8 bases. The TCR originated in a woman aged 55-70 years with COVID-19, enrolled during active disease. The sequencing sample was made of peripheral blood. The CDR3 DNA is TGTGCCAGCAGTTATGGACAGGGATTGGTCTACGAGCAGTACTTC. Amino acid sequence: CASSYGQGLVYEQYF.